This TCR beta chain originates from a study of T cell responses to AZD1222 COVID-19 vaccine (dated by TCRdb to the early 2020s). In terms of the full investigation: TCR sequencing was performed for some 250 trial participants, of whom about 200 were given two doses of AZD1222 and around 25 were given two doses of MenACWY control vaccine. Enrollment into the trials was organized by age into subgroups of 18-55, 56-69 and 70-plus years, and those subgroups contained approximately 150, 30 and 60 TCR-sequenced participants, respectively.

Broader findings and caveats from the paper: Participants were mostly white British and included more females than males, and it was suggested by the authors that clonal diversity may have been underestimated. Because no day 14 peak-response samples were available, the repertoires could be characterized only after the peak T cell response. Nearly half of unique spike-specific TCRs reportedly recognized epitopes outside regions mutated in the B.1.351 and B.1.1.7 variants. After two AZD1222 doses, spike-specific TCR breadth and depth were significantly higher than at day 0 and than in MenACWY recipients. CD4 TCRs associated with the vaccine covered the entire spike protein, and the dominant responses were in regions 160-218 and 743-854. In the small 56-69-year group, the increase in depth fell short of significance, most likely because of low power. Conclusions about previously exposed vaccinees are limited because only five to seven AZD1222 recipients were SARS-CoV-2 seropositive at baseline.

Read against the paper, the sample's time point label means: about 28 days (+/-7) after the second vaccine dose. AZD1222 recipients with second doses at about 4 weeks or about 12 weeks were pooled, because spike-specific TCR depth and breadth did not differ between schedules. Samples from vaccinated people were obtained from the UK trials COV001 and COV002, which included a single-blind randomized controlled phase 2/3 trial of AZD1222 (ChAdOx1 nCoV-19) in healthy adults. Trial participant PBMC samples were collected at day 0 and day 28 after the second dose for TCRbeta chain sequencing. V is cut back by 5 bases and J by 0 bases, with 15 bases in the junction unmatched. The CDR3 covers 18 residues, taking in both the cysteine and the phenylalanine. CDR3 DNA only is kept here, 54 bases in frame from base 1. From a lookup of the germline V gene, CDR1 and CDR2 are SQVTM and ANQGSEA. For this clone: Its target antigen remains unknown. The input lacks base qualities; no much larger clone sits a single base away.

The CDR3 regions of human TCRbeta chains were subjected to immunosequencing. The source study handled its data this way. TCRs in the repertoires were compared against a reference library of SARS-CoV-2-specific TCRs that had been generated with the MIRA antigen-specificity platform. Breadth was defined as the fraction of unique TCRs that were SARS-CoV-2-associated, and depth was defined as the fraction of total T cells that were SARS-CoV-2-associated. Using the MIRA data, each spike-specific TCR was assigned both to the spike region to which the TCR was reactive and to a CD4 or CD8 class. Log10-transformed breadth and depth values were compared by one-way ANOVA with Sidak's multiple comparisons tests. Entries here come from immuneACCESS through TCRdb and include only in-frame sequences with V and J called. Some clones fail to appear in such tables; in the studies checked, an unresolved V gene covers under half of the shortfall, and the cause of the remainder is unknown. V and J calls plus clone size are reproduced from that table; the DNA served to infer D and trimming. The table for this sample lists nearly 55,000 clones; roughly 90% of them were counted only once. The biggest ten clones account for roughly 15% of the sample.

This chain joins TRBV29-1 to TRBJ2-5, with 10 central nucleotides matching TRBD1. This specimen was peripheral blood, taken 28 days after the second AZD1222 dose. This receptor was obtained from an adult who received the AZD1222 COVID-19 vaccine. CDR3 loop: CSVRDRGRSGVYQETQYF. The DNA reads as follows: TGCAGCGTTCGGGACAGGGGAAGAAGCGGAGTGTACCAAGAGACCCAGTACTTC.